The clone carrying this T cell receptor beta chain was found a few times. This entry belongs to a study of T-cell reconstitution after alpha-beta-depleted transplantation in children. Library preparation (for TCRbeta) was performed with unique molecular identifiers. TCRdb redid the calling of the PCR reads with MiXCR, one entry per CDR3 protein. The repertoire holds 500,000 or so distinct CDR3 sequences, with about 30% as singletons. The clonotype originates from a human donor who donated a stem cell graft to a child with aplastic anemia. The sequenced sample was PBMCs from the stem cell graft donor, obtained from the stem cell graft.

The CDR3 sequence: CASRAGTGAQHF. The CDR3 bases are TGTGCCAGCAGAGCCGGGACAGGGGCCCAGCATTTT. This chain links TRBV3-1 with TRBJ1-5, with 10 bases lining up with TRBD1. Looked up from germline, CDR1 is LGHDT and CDR2 is YNNKEL (reference sequence). V gave up 6 bases and J gave up 11 bases; unmatched junction bases: 4. This CDR3 has 12 residues.